Described below is a single TCR beta chain sequence and its context. V was cut by 1 base and J by 4 bases, with 11 bases left in between. Germline CDR1 is SGHTA and CDR2 is FQGNSA. The CDR3 consists of 14 residues. Clones were sequenced by immunoSEQ multiplex PCR, and TCRdb holds only the in-frame ones, with some missing. The sample holds about 140,000 clones, about 90% seen once. The record originates from a study of T cell responses to AZD1222 COVID-19 vaccine. Overall study: Timing groups of about 4 and about 12 weeks for second doses were pooled.

The sample here was peripheral blood, taken on day 0 of AZD1222 vaccination. The receptor was derived from an adult in good health. The V gene is TRBV7-2, the J gene TRBJ2-7; D is perhaps TRBD1 or TRBD2 (5 bases each). The CDR3 DNA follows: TGTGCCAGCAGCTTAGACGGGACCAGATACGAGCAGTACTTC. This encodes CASSLDGTRYEQYF. The full variable domain, completed using reference TRBV7-2 and TRBJ2-7, is GAGVSQSPSNKVTEKGKDVELRCDPISGHTALYWYRQSLGQGLEFLIYFQGNSAPDKSGLPSDRFSAERTGGSVSTLTIQRTQQEDSAVYLCASSLDGTRYEQYFGPGTRLTVT.